The 13 T cell receptor beta chains below come from one sample, sequenced in a study of T cells after yellow fever vaccination. Each CDR3 protein gets one entry after TCRdb re-called the 5' RACE reads with MiXCR. In the table there are 300,000 to 350,000 distinct CDR3 sequences, around 4.1% of which are singletons. The specimen comprised PBMCs, sampled 5 days after the yellow fever booster vaccination. The source of these receptors is a man aged 18-30 years who received the YFV17D yellow fever vaccine.

This clonotype has a handful of counts. The V and J genes are TRBV20-1 and TRBJ2-2; 7 bases map to TRBD1. The trim removed 6 bases at V and 4 bases at J, leaving 11 bases unmatched. The germline CDR1 and CDR2 sequences are DFQATT and SNEGSKA (reference sequence). The CDR3 length is 15 residues. The CDR3 DNA reads TGCAGTGCCCCTCGGAAGGGGGCATTCACCGGGGAGCTGTTTTTT. Protein product: CSAPRKGAFTGELFF.

Ten or more counts support this clonotype. The J gene is TRBJ2-3, the V gene TRBV5-1; D is uncertain. Per the germline V gene, CDR1 is SGHRS and CDR2 is YFSETQ. Between the trimmed V and J ends, which lost 1 base and 4 bases, there was a span of 7 bases. The CDR3 is made up of 13 amino acids. The CDR3 sequence: CASSLSGSDTQYF. In DNA form, the CDR3 reads TGCGCCAGCAGCTTGTCGGGCTCAGATACGCAGTATTTT. Variable domain in full (rest from reference TRBV5-1 and TRBJ2-3): KAGVTQTPRYLIKTRGQQVTLSCSPISGHRSVSWYQQTPGQGLQFLFEYFSETQRNKGNFPGRFSGRQFSNSRSEMNVSTLELGDSALYLCASSLSGSDTQYFGPGTRLTVL.

This clonotype was detected only a few times. V is TRBV5-4 and J is TRBJ2-6; TRBD1 matches 8 bases. Trimming took 4 bases from V and 1 from J; bases not matched to a gene: 10. Germline assignment: CDR1 SGHNT and CDR2 YYREEE (reference sequence). The CDR3 has 18 residues. The CDR3 nucleotides are TGTGCCAGCAGCGTAATCTACAGGACAGGGTCTGGGGCCAACGTCCTGACTTTC. Translating it yields CASSVIYRTGSGANVLTF. The whole variable domain, filled in from reference TRBV5-4 and TRBJ2-6, reads ETGVTQSPTHLIKTRGQQVTLRCSSQSGHNTVSWYQQALGQGPQFIFQYYREEENGRGNFPPRFSGLQFPNYSSELNVNALELDDSALYLCASSVIYRTGSGANVLTFGAGSRLTVL.

In its sample, this clonotype was seen a few times. The chain joins TRBV10-3 to TRBJ2-3, with 11 positions matching TRBD2. The CDR3 loop spans 15 amino acids. CDR1 ENHRY and CDR2 SYGVKD come from the germline V gene. The V segment lost 7 bases and the J segment 1 base; nucleotides outside the gene matches: 4. The CDR3 DNA reads TGTGCCATCAACCCGACTAGCGGGGGCACAGATACGCAGTATTTT. Protein sequence: CAINPTSGGTDTQYF.

The V call is TRBV7-2, the J call TRBJ2-3, with D possibly being TRBD2 (5 bases). The CDR3 is 14 amino acids. Trimming left V 2 bases short and J 4 bases short, with 10 bases between. In germline, CDR1 is SGHTA, CDR2 FQGNSA. The CDR3 is CASSLMPGSDTQYF. For the CDR3, the DNA is TGTGCCAGCAGCTTAATGCCGGGATCAGATACGCAGTATTTT.

This chain links TRBV7-2 with TRBJ1-4, with D possibly TRBD1 on 5 matching bases. The CDR3 extends over 14 amino acids. In germline, CDR1 is SGHTA, CDR2 FQGNSA. V lost 4 bases and J lost 8, with 14 bases in between. CDR3 bases: TGTGCCAGCAGCTCCCGGGTAGGGGAAGAAAAACTGTTTTTT. This gives the protein CASSSRVGEEKLFF.

This clonotype was seen more than once but under ten times. The chain couples TRBV30 to TRBJ2-7; 8 bases match TRBD2. The length of the CDR3 is 18 residues. CDR1 and CDR2 from the germline V gene are GTSNPN and SVGIG (reference sequence). The V and J ends lost 4 bases and 2 bases, in that order; junction bases with no gene match: 19. The CDR3 DNA reads as TGTGCCTGGACCCATTCCTTGGCGGGGGGCAAGAAAGCCTACGAGCAGTACTTC. Encoded protein: CAWTHSLAGGKKAYEQYF.

V and J are TRBV6-8 and TRBJ2-5, with D maybe TRBD1 (6 bases). V was pared by 6 bases and J by 2 bases, with 16 bases between. Germline V CDR1 and CDR2: MNHGY, SAAAGT. The CDR3 has 15 amino acids. CDR3 region: CASRSPDRTQETQYF. In nucleotides, the CDR3 is TGTGCCAGCAGAAGCCCGGACAGAACTCAAGAGACCCAGTACTTC.

This clonotype was seen at least ten times. The V call is TRBV5-1, the J call TRBJ2-5; D is uncertain. This CDR3 has 13 residues. V was shortened by 2 bases and J by 0 bases, with 5 bases between the two germline ends. The germline gives CDR1 SGHRS, CDR2 YFSETQ. In DNA form, the CDR3 reads TGCGCCAGCAGCTTTCAGTACCAAGAGACCCAGTACTTC. Encoded protein: CASSFQYQETQYF.

This clonotype was found a few times. For the CDR3, the DNA is TGTGCCAGCAGCCAAGGTCCGGGAGGACATCAGCCCCAGCATTTT. As protein: CASSQGPGGHQPQHF. This chain uses TRBV12-3 or TRBV12-4 with TRBJ1-5; D unclear. V was shortened by 6 bases and J by 5 bases, with 17 bases between the two germline ends. The CDR3 runs 15 residues.

The chain recombines TRBV6-2 or TRBV6-3 with TRBJ2-1; TRBD2 agrees at 7 bases. CDR1 and CDR2 (germline): MNHEY, SVGEGT. The V gene end was trimmed by 4 bases and the J gene end by 8 bases; junction bases not matched to a gene: 2. The length of the CDR3 is 12 residues. CDR3 protein: CASSSREDEQFF. The CDR3 DNA sequence: TGTGCCAGCAGTTCTCGGGAGGATGAGCAGTTCTTC.

This clonotype occurred many times. The rearrangement joins TRBV6-5 to TRBJ2-7, with 8 positions matching TRBD1. Looked up from germline, CDR1 is MNHEY and CDR2 is SVGAGI. The CDR3 is made up of 13 amino acids. The trim removed 10 bases at V and 2 bases at J, leaving 7 bases unmatched. This chain's CDR3 is CATVRDRTYEQYF. Here the CDR3 DNA reads TGTGCCACCGTCCGGGACAGGACCTACGAGCAGTACTTC.

This chain connects TRBV12-3 or TRBV12-4 to TRBJ2-5; tentative D call: TRBD2 (5 bases). Between the trimmed V and J ends, which lost 10 bases and 1 base, there was a span of 16 bases. This CDR3 has 14 residues. DNA for the CDR3: TGTGCCAAGTGGGAGATGAAAGCCCAAGAGACCCAGTACTTC. It translates to CAKWEMKAQETQYF.